Below are 19 T cell receptor beta chains sequenced from a single sample in a study of blood T cell repertoires in COVID-19 (TCRdb year 2020). Libraries came from the immunoSEQ multiplex PCR assay. TCRdb's version of the immuneACCESS table is confined to in-frame rearrangements and falls short of the full clone set. An unresolved V gene accounts for under half of the shortfall where checked; the remainder is of unknown origin. The sample contains just under 150,000 clones, about 91% of them found a single time. Of the sample, over 0.75% is held by the ten largest clones. Sequenced material: peripheral blood. Receptors were obtained from a woman aged 45 to 65 with acute or convalescent COVID-19.

The CDR3 here is CASSFSGRAIYEQYF. Here the CDR3 DNA reads TGCGCCAGCAGCTTTAGCGGGAGGGCCATTTACGAGCAGTACTTC. V gene TRBV5-1 combines with J gene TRBJ2-7; 11 nucleotides align to TRBD2. The CDR3 extends over 15 amino acids. V shed 2 bases, J shed 4 bases, and the junction held 5 bases outside the gene matches. Germline CDR1 and CDR2: SGHRS and YFSETQ. The variable domain in full, with the rest retrieved from reference TRBV5-1 and TRBJ2-7, is KAGVTQTPRYLIKTRGQQVTLSCSPISGHRSVSWYQQTPGQGLQFLFEYFSETQRNKGNFPGRFSGRQFSNSRSEMNVSTLELGDSALYLCASSFSGRAIYEQYFGPGTRLTVT.

This chain connects TRBV3-1 (or the pseudogene TRBV3-2) to TRBJ2-1; 11 bases are shared with TRBD2. The CDR3 consists of 14 residues. V was clipped by 4 bases and J by 8 bases; unmatched bases: 4. CDR1 LGHDT and CDR2 YNNKEL come from the germline V gene (reference sequence). The chain's CDR3 is CASSLAGGGHEQFF. As DNA, the CDR3 is TGTGCCAGCAGCCTAGCGGGAGGGGGCCATGAGCAGTTCTTC.

This clone was counted between two and nine times. This sequence joins TRBV30 and TRBJ1-6; the D is unclear. Germline V gives CDR1 GTSNPN, CDR2 SVGIG (reference sequence). This CDR3 is built from 13 residues. The V end lost 2 bases, the J end lost 7 bases, and 9 bases lay between the germline ends. The CDR3 loop reads CAWSRSGNSPLHF. The DNA of the CDR3 is TGTGCCTGGAGTAGGTCAGGAAATTCACCCCTCCACTTT.

The chain employs TRBV19 and TRBJ1-5; 9 bases are a match to TRBD1. There are 15 residues in the CDR3. The junction had 3 bases not matched to a gene; V was cut back by 3 bases and J by 3 bases. Germline loops: CDR1 LNHDA, CDR2 SQIVND (reference sequence). The CDR3, as DNA: TGTGCCAGTAGTATGCGGACAGGGGACAATCAGCCCCAGCATTTT. This sequence encodes CASSMRTGDNQPQHF.

The V gene is TRBV9, the J gene TRBJ2-1; TRBD1 might be the D (6 bases). Per the germline V gene, CDR1 is SGDLS and CDR2 is YYNGEE. The CDR3 contains 17 residues. The ends were cut back, 0 bases at V and 0 bases at J, with 13 bases in the middle. CDR3 coding DNA: TGTGCCAGCAGCGTAGCGGGAAGGGGGAGCTCCTACAATGAGCAGTTCTTC. This sequence encodes CASSVAGRGSSYNEQFF.

The chain carries TRBV5-4 and TRBJ2-3; weak D call: TRBD2 (5 bases). Germline-derived CDR1 and CDR2 are SGHNT and YYREEE (reference sequence). V lost 4 bases, J lost 0 bases, and 12 bases lay in between. This CDR3 comprises 15 residues. The CDR3 DNA is TGTGCCAGCAGCCCGAGGGCGGTTAGCACAGATACGCAGTATTTT. This codes for CASSPRAVSTDTQYF.

V is TRBV13 and J is TRBJ2-7; 8 bases are a match to TRBD2. Looked up from germline, CDR1 is PRHDT and CDR2 is FYEKMQ (reference sequence). The CDR3 is 16 amino acids. Trimming took 1 base from V and 0 from J; bases not matched to a gene: 5. CDR3 in DNA: TGTGCCAGCAGCTTAGTCTCTAGCGGGCCCTCCTACGAGCAGTACTTC. It codes for CASSLVSSGPSYEQYF.

The rearrangement links TRBV25-1 to TRBJ1-2; D is uncertain. Trimming pared 8 bases from V and 2 bases from J, leaving 6 bases between. The CDR3 is 11 amino acids. CDR1 and CDR2 (germline): MGHDK, SYGVNS. CDR3 in amino acids: CASLANYGYTF. CDR3 nucleotides: TGTGCCAGCCTAGCAAACTATGGCTACACCTTC.

This chain uses TRBV11-2 with TRBJ2-3; TRBD1 aligns across 11 bases. With 3 bases clipped from V and 3 bases from J, the junction kept 5 bases outside the gene matches. Germline V gene lookup returns CDR1 SGHAT and CDR2 FQNNGV. The CDR3 consists of 16 residues. The CDR3 protein is CASSFRTGGWTDTQYF. The CDR3 region has the DNA TGTGCCAGCAGCTTCCGGACAGGGGGCTGGACAGATACGCAGTATTTT.

CDR3 residues: CASKEGAGNQPQHF. Written as DNA, the CDR3 is TGCGCCAGCAAAGAGGGGGCTGGCAATCAGCCCCAGCATTTT. This chain uses TRBV10-2 with TRBJ1-5, with TRBD1 identical over 7 bases. The CDR3 consists of 14 residues. The V segment lost 7 bases and the J segment 2 bases; nucleotides outside the gene matches: 5. CDR1 is WSHSY and CDR2 is SAAADI in the germline V gene.

The chain is built from TRBV9 and TRBJ2-2; D gene ambiguous. The CDR3 is 12 residues long. With 5 bases removed from V and 7 bases from J, the gap between germline ends came to 9 bases. Looked up from germline, CDR1 is SGDLS and CDR2 is YYNGEE. The CDR3 spells CASRGDIGELFF. The CDR3 coding sequence is TGTGCCAGCAGGGGCGACATCGGGGAGCTGTTTTTT. The complete variable domain, with remaining parts taken from reference TRBV9 and TRBJ2-2, reads DSGVTQTPKHLITATGQRVTLRCSPRSGDLSVYWYQQSLDQGLQFLIQYYNGEERAKGNILERFSAQQFPDLHSELNLSSLELGDSALYFCASRGDIGELFFGEGSRLTVL.

This clone is a singleton in its sample. The V and J genes are TRBV12-3 or TRBV12-4 and TRBJ1-5; possibly TRBD1 for D (5 bases). V was shortened by 5 bases and J by 7 bases, with 12 bases between the two germline ends. The CDR3 is 13 residues long. CDR3 region: CASSDPGYQPQHF. In nucleotides, the CDR3 is TGTGCCAGCAGTGATCCAGGGTACCAGCCCCAGCATTTT.

The chain links TRBV2 to TRBJ2-2, with 10 bases fitting TRBD2. Trimming at V came to 7 bases and at J to 1 base, leaving 3 bases not matched to a gene. The CDR3 has 15 residues. Germline CDR1 reads SNHLY; CDR2 reads FYNNEI. CDR3 DNA: TGTGCCAGCACGAGGACTAGCGGGAACACCGGGGAGCTGTTTTTT. This gives the protein CASTRTSGNTGELFF.

The CDR3 spells CASTRLAGGNEQFF. CDR3 coding DNA: TGCGCCAGCACCCGACTAGCGGGGGGCAATGAGCAGTTCTTC. The rearrangement uses TRBV5-1 and TRBJ2-1, with 13 bases identical to TRBD2. The J segment lost 6 bases and the V segment lost 6 bases, leaving 3 bases of the junction unmatched. The CDR3 has 14 residues. The V gene's germline CDR1 is SGHRS and CDR2 YFSETQ.

The chain combines TRBV2 with TRBJ2-1; 11 nucleotides match TRBD2. CDR1 is SNHLY and CDR2 is FYNNEI in the germline V gene. This CDR3 comprises 15 residues. V was clipped by 6 bases and J by 4 bases; unmatched bases: 5. CDR3 loop: CASRPTSGVYNEQFF. CDR3 DNA sequence: TGTGCCAGCAGACCGACTAGCGGGGTTTACAATGAGCAGTTCTTC.

The chain joins TRBV12-2 to TRBJ1-2; the table calls TRBD1, which could not be checked here. TRBV12-2 is a known pseudogene. The CDR3 sequence is 15 residues long. The CDR3 coding sequence is TGTGCAAGTCGCGTGACTGGCAGGGAAAACTATGGCTACACCTTC. Translation gives CASRVTGRENYGYTF.

This clone has a handful of counts. This chain uses TRBV4-1 with TRBJ1-1; no clear D gene. The CDR3 is made up of 14 amino acids. Per the germline V gene, CDR1 is MGHRA and CDR2 is YSYEKL. Trimming took off 3 bases at V and 4 bases at J, with 12 bases between the two ends. CDR3 nucleotide sequence: TGCGCCAGCAGCCAGGCGGTGATAGTCACTGAAGCTTTCTTT. Encoded protein: CASSQAVIVTEAFF.

CDR3 bases: TGCGCCAGCAGCTTGGGACTAGCGGGAGGGCCACCTTACAATGAGCAGTTCTTC. Amino acids: CASSLGLAGGPPYNEQFF. The chain has TRBV5-1 and TRBJ2-1, with 14 bases lining up with TRBD2. The CDR3 is made up of 18 amino acids. Germline CDR1 and CDR2: SGHRS and YFSETQ. After removal of 0 bases from V and 4 bases from J, the junction contained 6 bases not matched to a gene.

The rearrangement joins TRBV24-1 to TRBJ2-1, with TRBD1 identical over 7 bases. This CDR3 spans 16 amino acids. After removal of 2 bases from V and 2 bases from J, the junction contained 5 bases not matched to a gene. CDR1 is KGHDR, CDR2 SFDVKD, per germline. The CDR3 is CATSDSTGSAYNEQFF. In DNA, the CDR3 is TGTGCCACCAGTGATTCGACAGGGAGCGCCTACAATGAGCAGTTCTTC.